This entry lists 27 T cell receptor beta chains sequenced from one sample in a study of blood T cell repertoires in COVID-19. The method was immunoSEQ multiplex PCR; TCRdb's version includes in-frame clones alone and lacks a portion of them. The sample lists 50,000 to 75,000 clones, about 80% occurring once. The specimen was peripheral blood. The receptors here all came from an elderly man with active or convalescent COVID-19.

This sequence joins TRBV2 and TRBJ2-1, with 11 bases matching TRBD2. CDR1 is SNHLY, CDR2 FYNNEI, per germline. J was trimmed by 3 bases and V by 9 bases; bases with no gene match: 7. This CDR3 is built from 15 residues. CDR3 coding DNA: TGTGCCAGTAGAGCCGGGACTAGCGGCTACAATGAGCAGTTCTTC. This codes for CASRAGTSGYNEQFF.

This sequence joins TRBV3-1 (or the pseudogene TRBV3-2) and TRBJ2-2; D is perhaps TRBD2 (6 bases). Trimming removed 2 bases from V and 4 bases from J, with 20 bases in between. This CDR3 comprises 18 residues. CDR1 and CDR2 from the germline V gene are LGHDT and YNNKEL (reference sequence). The CDR3 region is CASSQTGLLTGGTGELFF. CDR3 bases: TGTGCCAGCAGCCAAACGGGACTTCTCACCGGGGGCACCGGGGAGCTGTTTTTT.

This clone showed up just once. The V and J genes are TRBV7-8 and TRBJ2-1; 10 bases agree with TRBD2. This CDR3 comprises 18 residues. Germline-derived CDR1 and CDR2 are SGHVS and FQNEAQ. V lost 1 base to trimming and J lost 7 bases; unmatched junction nucleotides: 13. This CDR3 is CASSLGWGQRGGRNEQFF. DNA of the CDR3: TGTGCCAGCAGCTTAGGTTGGGGCCAGCGGGGGGGCAGGAATGAGCAGTTCTTC. Using reference TRBV7-8 and TRBJ2-1 for the parts outside the CDR3, the full variable domain is GAGVSQSPRYKVAKRGQDVALRCDPISGHVSLFWYQQALGQGPEFLTYFQNEAQLDKSGLPSDRFFAERPEGSVSTLKIQRTQQEDSAVYLCASSLGWGQRGGRNEQFFGPGTRLTVL.

The rearrangement joins TRBV5-1 to TRBJ2-5; D is perhaps TRBD2 (5 bases). CDR1 is SGHRS and CDR2 is YFSETQ in the germline V gene. V lost 5 bases and J 5 bases, leaving 16 bases between the germline ends. This CDR3 is 14 amino acids long. The CDR3 reads CASRKPGIRETQYF. CDR3 DNA sequence: TGCGCCAGCAGGAAACCCGGGATCCGGGAGACCCAGTACTTC. Using reference TRBV5-1 and TRBJ2-5 for the parts outside the CDR3, the full variable domain is KAGVTQTPRYLIKTRGQQVTLSCSPISGHRSVSWYQQTPGQGLQFLFEYFSETQRNKGNFPGRFSGRQFSNSRSEMNVSTLELGDSALYLCASRKPGIRETQYFGPGTRLLVL.

The V call is TRBV5-1, the J call TRBJ1-2, with unresolved D. Germline V gives CDR1 SGHRS, CDR2 YFSETQ. The CDR3 consists of 15 residues. Trimming removed 1 base at V and 2 bases at J, with 12 bases between. For the CDR3, the DNA is TGCGCCAGCAGCTTGTTGGCGGGGAGGAACTATGGCTACACCTTC. This codes for CASSLLAGRNYGYTF. Combining the CDR3 with reference TRBV5-1 and TRBJ1-2 gives the whole variable domain KAGVTQTPRYLIKTRGQQVTLSCSPISGHRSVSWYQQTPGQGLQFLFEYFSETQRNKGNFPGRFSGRQFSNSRSEMNVSTLELGDSALYLCASSLLAGRNYGYTFGSGTRLTVV.

V and J are TRBV7-9 and TRBJ2-2; the match to TRBD1 covers 9 bases. The trim removed 6 bases at V and 5 bases at J, leaving 4 bases unmatched. Germline loops: CDR1 SEHNR, CDR2 FQNEAQ (reference sequence). The CDR3 is made up of 14 amino acids. The CDR3 loop reads CASRLDRGTGELFF. As DNA, the CDR3 is TGTGCCAGCAGACTTGACAGGGGGACCGGGGAGCTGTTTTTT.

J is TRBJ1-2 and V is TRBV7-2; possibly TRBD1 for D (6 bases). This CDR3 is 12 amino acids long. Germline V gene lookup returns CDR1 SGHTA and CDR2 FQGNSA. V was shortened by 6 bases and J by 8 bases, with 13 bases between the two germline ends. The CDR3 region has the DNA TGTGCCAGCAGACGGGGGGCGGGAGGCTACACCTTC. Its protein is CASRRGAGGYTF.

The chain links TRBV28 to TRBJ2-7; TRBD2 matches at 13 bases. The trim removed 4 bases at V and 2 bases at J, leaving 14 bases unmatched. Germline-derived CDR1 and CDR2 are MDHEN and SYDVKM. The CDR3 is 19 amino acids. The CDR3 here is CASSSLILWGTSGTYEQYF. CDR3 in DNA: TGTGCCAGCAGTTCTCTTATCTTGTGGGGGACTAGCGGGACCTACGAGCAGTACTTC.

The gene calls are TRBV9 and TRBJ2-6, with D possibly matching TRBD2 (7 bases). V was pared by 4 bases and J by 0 bases, with 17 bases between. The CDR3 is 18 residues long. Germline V gene sequence: CDR1 SGDLS, CDR2 YYNGEE. The CDR3 here is CASSIRGGLGSGANVLTF. CDR3 nucleotide sequence: TGTGCCAGCAGCATAAGGGGGGGCCTGGGCTCTGGGGCCAACGTCCTGACTTTC.

The chain has TRBV5-4 and TRBJ1-2, with D perhaps matching TRBD1 (5 bases). The CDR3 has 14 amino acids. CDR1 and CDR2 from the germline V gene are SGHNT and YYREEE (reference sequence). V was shortened by 1 base and J by 5 bases, with 12 bases between the two germline ends. CDR3 nucleotides: TGTGCCAGCAGCTTGCGTTCAGGGTGGTATGGCTACACCTTC. Residues: CASSLRSGWYGYTF. Full variable domain (outside the CDR3, taken from reference TRBV5-4 and TRBJ1-2): ETGVTQSPTHLIKTRGQQVTLRCSSQSGHNTVSWYQQALGQGPQFIFQYYREEENGRGNFPPRFSGLQFPNYSSELNVNALELDDSALYLCASSLRSGWYGYTFGSGTRLTVV.

V usage is TRBV15 and J usage is TRBJ2-1; 9 positions agree with TRBD2. J lost 8 bases, V lost 5 bases, and 13 bases had no gene match. Germline CDR1 is LNHNV and CDR2 is YYDKDF (reference sequence). CDR3 length: 16 residues. In DNA, the CDR3 is TGTGCCACCAGCCGTAACCTAGCGGGACGGGGCGATGAGCAGTTCTTC. Its translation is CATSRNLAGRGDEQFF.

The chain uses TRBV5-6 and TRBJ2-6; possible D gene TRBD1, 5 bases. V shed 2 bases and J shed 4 bases, with 16 bases lying between them. Germline CDR1 SGHDT, CDR2 YYEEEE. The CDR3 has 17 residues. Here the CDR3 DNA reads TGTGCCAGCAGCTTCGGAATGGGGCAAACAGGGGCCAACGTCCTGACTTTC. It translates to CASSFGMGQTGANVLTF.

The chain is built from TRBV18 and TRBJ1-1; 8 nucleotides align to TRBD1. CDR1 and CDR2 from the germline V gene are KGHSH and LQKENI. V lost 0 bases to trimming and J lost 8 bases; unmatched junction nucleotides: 5. This CDR3 is built from 14 residues. The CDR3 sequence is CASSPPGGTGEAFF. CDR3 bases: TGTGCCAGCTCACCACCGGGGGGGACAGGAGAAGCTTTCTTT.

The chain links TRBV28 to TRBJ1-2, with 9 nucleotides matching TRBD1. CDR3 size: 16 residues. Germline V lookup: CDR1 MDHEN, CDR2 SYDVKM. The junction had 8 bases not matched to a gene; V was cut back by 5 bases and J by 1 base. CDR3 bases: TGTGCCAGCAGTACGACCGGGACAGGGAGTAACTATGGCTACACCTTC. The encoded protein is CASSTTGTGSNYGYTF.

The rearrangement joins TRBV28 to TRBJ2-1, with TRBD2 matching over 8 bases. CDR3 length equals 14 residues. V shed 7 bases, J shed 7 bases, and the junction held 9 bases outside the gene matches. The germline V gene encodes CDR1 MDHEN and CDR2 SYDVKM. The CDR3: CASNGGGRRNEQFF. The CDR3 DNA follows: TGTGCCAGCAACGGGGGGGGACGCCGGAATGAGCAGTTCTTC.

This clone was found a few times. The chain has TRBV19 and TRBJ2-7; 7 nucleotides match TRBD1. The V gene end was trimmed by 11 bases and the J gene end by 3 bases; junction bases not matched to a gene: 10. CDR1 is LNHDA, CDR2 SQIVND, per germline (reference sequence). CDR3 length: 13 residues. CDR3 DNA sequence: TGTGCCTCCCAACGCAGGGGGAACTACGAGCAGTACTTC. As protein: CASQRRGNYEQYF.

The chain uses TRBV2 and TRBJ2-7; 7 positions match TRBD1. Germline values: CDR1 SNHLY, CDR2 FYNNEI. This CDR3 has 15 amino acids. V lost 1 base and J lost 6; bases outside the gene matches: 9. This CDR3 is CASSEGQGPASEQYF. The CDR3 DNA follows: TGTGCCAGCAGTGAAGGACAGGGACCGGCTAGCGAGCAGTACTTC.

J is TRBJ2-7 and V is TRBV7-3; 8 bases fit TRBD2. Trimming at V came to 2 bases and at J to 2 bases, leaving 5 bases not matched to a gene. This CDR3 spans 15 amino acids. The V gene's germline CDR1 is SGHTA and CDR2 FQGTGA. CDR3 sequence: CASSLAGGPPYEQYF. In nucleotides, the CDR3 is TGTGCCAGCAGCTTAGCGGGGGGCCCACCCTACGAGCAGTACTTC.

The rearrangement joins TRBV7-9 to TRBJ2-4; D is perhaps TRBD2 (7 bases). CDR1 and CDR2 from the germline V gene are SEHNR and FQNEAQ (reference sequence). This CDR3 is 16 amino acids long. Trimming removed 3 bases at V and 7 bases at J, with 19 bases between. The CDR3 protein is CASSFLLGRGGNIQYF. Written as DNA, the CDR3 is TGTGCCAGCAGCTTTCTTCTGGGGCGCGGGGGCAACATTCAGTACTTC.

The chain is built from TRBV10-2 and TRBJ2-1, with 11 bases matching TRBD2. The germline V gene has CDR1 WSHSY and CDR2 SAAADI. This CDR3 is built from 15 residues. V lost 6 bases to trimming and J lost 9 bases; unmatched junction nucleotides: 10. CDR3 sequence (DNA): TGCGCCAGCAGAGACTTTAGCGGGGGGGATAGTGAGCAGTTCTTC. The encoded protein is CASRDFSGGDSEQFF.

This clone was seen only a few times. In nucleotides, the CDR3 is TGTGCCACCAGCTCCGGGACAGGGTATTCACCCCTCCACTTT. Translation gives CATSSGTGYSPLHF. The chain has TRBV15 and TRBJ1-6; 9 nucleotides line up with TRBD1. The CDR3 consists of 14 residues. Trimming cost V 5 bases and J 8 bases; bases outside gene matches: 4. Germline V CDR1 and CDR2: LNHNV, YYDKDF (reference sequence).

The rearrangement uses TRBV6-5 and TRBJ1-1; no clear D. Trimming left V 8 bases short and J 4 bases short, with 14 bases between. The CDR3 loop spans 13 amino acids. Germline lookup yields CDR1 MNHEY and CDR2 SVGAGI. CDR3 nucleotides: TGTGCCAGCGGACGGGGTTCTGGCACTGAAGCTTTCTTT. Its protein product is CASGRGSGTEAFF.

The rearrangement joins TRBV18 to TRBJ1-6; D possibly corresponds to TRBD1 (5 bases). This CDR3 is 15 amino acids long. Germline loops: CDR1 KGHSH, CDR2 LQKENI. The ends were cut back, 6 bases at V and 0 bases at J, with 9 bases in the middle. In nucleotides, the CDR3 is TGTGCCAGCTCTACCGACAGCTCCTATAATTCACCCCTCCACTTT. It is translated as CASSTDSSYNSPLHF.

The rearrangement uses TRBV6-5 and TRBJ1-1; D gene uncertain. The CDR3 is 14 amino acids. CDR1 is MNHEY and CDR2 is SVGAGI in the germline V gene. Trimming removed 3 bases at V and 1 base at J, with 9 bases between. In DNA, the CDR3 is TGTGCCAGCAGTTATAAAAGCCCGAACACTGAAGCTTTCTTT. Its translation is CASSYKSPNTEAFF.

The V gene is TRBV7-9, the J gene TRBJ2-1, with 7 bases identical to TRBD1. The CDR3 has 15 amino acids. The V gene's germline CDR1 is SEHNR and CDR2 FQNEAQ (reference sequence). V dropped 8 bases and J dropped 6; count of bases not matched to a gene: 13. CDR3 coding DNA: TGTGCCAGCGGCCGGGACAGCTTCGTAGGCAATGAGCAGTTCTTC. Residues: CASGRDSFVGNEQFF.

This chain connects TRBV28 to TRBJ2-2, with 8 bases fitting TRBD2. The CDR3 has 14 residues. Trimming cost V 2 bases and J 5 bases; bases outside gene matches: 1. The germline gives CDR1 MDHEN, CDR2 SYDVKM. The CDR3 bases are TGTGCCAGCAGTTTACGGGGGGGGACCGGGGAGCTGTTTTTT. It codes for CASSLRGGTGELFF. The variable domain in full, completed from reference TRBV28 and TRBJ2-2, reads DVKVTQSSRYLVKRTGEKVFLECVQDMDHENMFWYRQDPGLGLRLIYFSYDVKMKEKGDIPEGYSVSREKKERFSLILESASTNQTSMYLCASSLRGGTGELFFGEGSRLTVL.

This rearrangement joins TRBV10-1 to TRBJ2-5, with 7 bases that match TRBD2. J was trimmed by 2 bases and V by 11 bases; bases with no gene match: 8. This CDR3 is built from 13 residues. CDR1 and CDR2 (germline): WNHNN, SYGVQD (reference sequence). The CDR3 coding sequence is TGCGCCGGCCTACCTAGCGGTCAAGAGACCCAGTACTTC. Encoded protein: CAGLPSGQETQYF.